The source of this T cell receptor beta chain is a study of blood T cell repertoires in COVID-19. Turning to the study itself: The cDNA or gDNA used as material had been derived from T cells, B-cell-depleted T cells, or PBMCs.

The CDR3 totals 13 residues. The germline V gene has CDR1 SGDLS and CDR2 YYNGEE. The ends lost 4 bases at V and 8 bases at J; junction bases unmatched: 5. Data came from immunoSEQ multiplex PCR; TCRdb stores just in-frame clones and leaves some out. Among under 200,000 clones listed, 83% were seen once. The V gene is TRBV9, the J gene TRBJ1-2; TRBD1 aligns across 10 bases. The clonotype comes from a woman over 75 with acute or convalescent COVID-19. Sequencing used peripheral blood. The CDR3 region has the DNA TGTGCCAGCAGCCAAGGGACAGGGGTAGGCTACACCTTC. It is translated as CASSQGTGVGYTF.